This T cell receptor (beta chain) appears in the sequencing data of a study of cytomegalovirus exposure and HLA in healthy donors. Study-wide context: Earlier findings included about 120 million unique TCR beta sequences obtained from about 179 million T cells.

The ends were cut back, 5 bases at V and 4 bases at J, with 17 bases in the middle. From germline, CDR1 is MDHEN and CDR2 SYDVKM. The CDR3 is 15 residues long. PCR involved 60 Vbeta and 13 Jbeta primers. The data were produced by immunoSEQ multiplex PCR, yet TCRdb's version contains in-frame clones alone and is incomplete. The sample includes about 160,000 clones, about 85% seen only once; the top ten take 1%. This clone was seen just once. Sequenced material: PBMCs. The chain links TRBV28 to TRBJ1-2, with D unclear. The receptor comes from a boy aged 2 to 10 in good health and CMV-seronegative. The CDR3 loop is CASSLRGGRAYGYTF. In nucleotides, the CDR3 is TGTGCCAGCAGTCTCAGAGGAGGGCGCGCCTATGGCTACACCTTC.